The 18 T cell receptor beta chains in this list originate from one sample, sequenced in a study of tumor-infiltrating lymphocytes in primary liver carcinoma. Germline DNA was also extracted, while the blood RNA originated from unsorted whole blood. Priming with a constant-region primer yielded TCR beta cDNA from 450 to 550 ng total RNA. Modified slightly, ARM-PCR produced TCR beta libraries over three nested multiplex PCR rounds. Running around 9 cycles apiece, the first two PCR rounds relied on TRBV1-TRBV30 forward primers together with a C-beta reverse primer. TCRdb reprocessed the multiplex PCR reads via MiXCR and lists one record per CDR3 protein. The sample records fewer than 350,000 distinct CDR3 sequences, 65% being singletons. The material sequenced was peripheral blood. These receptors all stem from a man aged 40-49 years with primary liver carcinoma and hepatitis B virus infection.

V and J are TRBV19 and TRBJ2-3, with D tentatively TRBD2 (6 bases). Germline CDR1 is LNHDA and CDR2 is SQIVND (reference sequence). The CDR3 is made up of 12 amino acids. The V gene lost 6 bases and the J gene lost 5 bases, with 9 bases spanning the gap. CDR3 loop: CASRLSGDTQYF. In nucleotides, the CDR3 is TGTGCCAGTAGGCTTAGCGGAGATACGCAGTATTTT.

The count of this clonotype is one. Germline and junction disagree at one end, which may indicate a read error. This chain uses TRBV7-8 with TRBJ1-1, with a possible D match to TRBD1 (6 bases). The CDR3 runs to 14 residues. Germline-derived CDR1 and CDR2 are SGHVS and FQNEAQ. DNA of the CDR3: TGTGTCAGCAGCTTATCTTACAGGGACACTGAAGCTTTCTTT. It translates to CVSSLSYRDTEAFF.

Concerning this clonotype itself: A much more abundant neighbour one base away suggests this may be a read error. The genes are TRBV30 and TRBJ2-7; D possibly corresponds to TRBD1 (7 bases). In germline, CDR1 is GTSNPN, CDR2 SVGIG (reference sequence). This CDR3 has 17 residues. In DNA, the CDR3 is TGTGCCCGGAGTCCACAAGGGACTCGACAGGGAAACTACGAGCAGTACTTC. This encodes CARSPQGTRQGNYEQYF. Together with reference TRBV30 and TRBJ2-7, the CDR3 gives the full variable domain: SQTIHQWPATLVQPVGSPLSLECTVEGTSNPNLYWYRQAAGRGLQLLFYSVGIGQISSEVPQNLSASRPQDRQFILSSKKLLLSDSGFYLCARSPQGTRQGNYEQYFGPGTRLTVT.

The chain joins TRBV21-1 to TRBJ2-6; whether TRBD1, the table's D call, matches the DNA was not checked. TRBV21-1 is a pseudogene locus. This CDR3 region has 18 residues. The CDR3 coding sequence is TGTGCCAGCAGCAAGCCGGACAGGGGCTCCTCTGGGGCCAACGTCCTGACTTTC. Translation: CASSKPDRGSSGANVLTF.

This clonotype came up many times. The chain uses TRBV6-5 and TRBJ1-6, with 10 positions matching TRBD1. The CDR3 length is 14 residues. CDR1 and CDR2 from the germline V gene are MNHEY and SVGAGI. V dropped 6 bases and J dropped 9; count of bases not matched to a gene: 5. CDR3 nucleotide sequence: TGTGCCAGCAGACCGGGACAGGGGCGTTCACCCCTCCACTTT. Its translation is CASRPGQGRSPLHF.

Details on this clonotype: Given the absence of the conserved phenylalanine or tryptophan at the CDR3 end, a read error is likely. The chain links TRBV11-2 to TRBJ2-5; D is unclear. The CDR3 spans 13 residues. Germline V gene data show CDR1 as SGHAT and CDR2 as FQNNGV. CDR3: CVSSRHLQETQYY. The CDR3, as DNA: TGTGTCAGCAGCCGCCATCTCCAAGAGACCCAGTACTAC.

The chain couples TRBV11-2 to TRBJ2-6, with a possible D match to TRBD1 (6 bases). The CDR3 is 16 amino acids. The germline V and J ends were trimmed by 10 bases and 0 bases, with 16 bases remaining between them. Germline V gene lookup returns CDR1 SGHAT and CDR2 FQNNGV. As DNA, the CDR3 is TGTGCCAACAGGGAAGTTACGAGCTCTGGGGCCAACGTCCTGACTTTC. Residues: CANREVTSSGANVLTF.

About this clonotype: A read error may be the cause here, since a much bigger clone is one base away. This chain uses TRBV6-5 with TRBJ2-5, with 11 bases lining up with TRBD2. CDR3 size: 15 residues. Looked up from germline, CDR1 is MNHEY and CDR2 is SVGAGI. As DNA, the CDR3 is TGTACCAGCAGTTACGGCGGGACTAGCGGCGTGGCCCAGTACTTC. Its translation: CTSSYGGTSGVAQYF.

Of note for this clonotype: A much larger clone is a single base away; this may be a read error. This sequence joins TRBV5-6 and TRBJ2-1; D not resolved. Germline CDR1 reads SGHDT; CDR2 reads YYEEEE. The CDR3 is made up of 15 amino acids. The CDR3 DNA follows: TGTGCCAGCAGCTTTATCCATTTCTCCTACAATGAGCAGATCTTC. Its protein is CASSFIHFSYNEQIF.

The V gene is TRBV28, the J gene TRBJ1-1; D remains ambiguous. This CDR3 has 13 residues. The germline V gene encodes CDR1 MDHEN and CDR2 SYDVKM. Trimming took 6 bases from V and 1 from J, leaving 9 bases between them. CDR3 protein: CASSRIQNTEAFF. CDR3 DNA sequence: TGTGCCAGCAGCCGAATCCAGAACACTGAAGCTTTCTTT.

Worth noting for this clonotype: A much larger clone lies a single base off, so this may be a read error. The chain joins TRBV6-5 to TRBJ1-4, with unresolved D. The CDR3 totals 14 residues. V shed 4 bases and J shed 7 bases, with 13 bases lying between them. The germline gives CDR1 MNHEY, CDR2 SVGAGI. In DNA, the CDR3 is TGTGCCAGCAGTTTGCCCGAAGTCCCTGAAAAACTGTTTTTT. Translating gives CASSLPEVPEKLFF.

On this clonotype itself: Relative to the germline gene, one junction end is altered; a read error may explain this. The chain couples TRBV4-1 to TRBJ2-3; weak D call: TRBD2 (7 bases). CDR3 length: 15 residues. CDR1 MGHRA and CDR2 YSYEKL come from the germline V gene. The CDR3: CARSQAAGATGTQYF. The CDR3 nucleotides read TGCGCCAGGAGCCAAGCTGCGGGGGCCACAGGTACGCAGTATTTT.

Notes on this clonotype: At one end the junction does not follow the germline gene, possibly because of a read error. CDR3 bases: TGTGCCAGCAGTGACGGGTCCGGAGGCACCGGGGAGCTGTATTTT. Amino acid sequence: CASSDGSGGTGELYF. This rearrangement joins TRBV6-1 to TRBJ2-2, with a possible D match to TRBD2 (5 bases). The germline CDR1 and CDR2 sequences are MNHNS and SASEGT. CDR3 size: 15 residues.

CDR3 in amino acids: CASSYSGLVPDTQYF. For the CDR3, the DNA is TGTGCCAGCAGTTACTCGGGACTAGTGCCAGATACGCAGTATTTT. The chain joins TRBV6-5 to TRBJ2-3, with 8 bases fitting TRBD2. Germline V gene lookup returns CDR1 MNHEY and CDR2 SVGAGI. Trimming cost V 0 bases and J 4 bases; bases outside gene matches: 3. The CDR3 covers 15 residues.

In regard to this clonotype: Since a much larger clone is just one base distant, this may be a read error. The J gene is TRBJ2-1, the V gene TRBV10-3; TRBD2 matches at 8 bases. CDR3 length: 13 amino acids. Germline V gene lookup returns CDR1 ENHRY and CDR2 SYGVKD. CDR3 in DNA: TGTGTCAGCGAGGCTCTAGCGGGCAATGAGCAGTTCTTC. This encodes CVSEALAGNEQFF.

This clonotype was observed at least ten times. The V call is TRBV7-8, the J call TRBJ2-1; possibly TRBD1 for D (6 bases). This CDR3 spans 15 amino acids. The germline V and J ends were trimmed by 5 bases and 0 bases, with 11 bases remaining between them. Germline V lookup: CDR1 SGHVS, CDR2 FQNEAQ. The CDR3: CASSASTGSYNEQFF. The CDR3 DNA reads as TGTGCCAGCAGCGCCTCGACAGGCTCCTACAATGAGCAGTTCTTC.

In the case of this clonotype: The CDR3 does not close with the conserved phenylalanine or tryptophan, likely indicating a read error. J is TRBJ1-5 and V is TRBV6-1; D call uncertain. Trimming stripped 6 bases from V and 7 bases from J, with 19 bases between. CDR3 length: 15 residues. Per the germline V gene, CDR1 is MNHNS and CDR2 is SASEGT. Written as DNA, the CDR3 is TGTGCCAGCAGGTCTTTAGGCAGGCGTGACCAGCCCCAGCATTTA. Translation gives CASRSLGRRDQPQHL.

The genes are TRBV29-1 and TRBJ2-7; D is perhaps TRBD2 (6 bases). CDR1 is SQVTM, CDR2 ANQGSEA, per germline. The CDR3 runs 13 residues. V lost 6 bases to trimming and J lost 7 bases, with 19 bases between them. This CDR3 reads CSVTGTLGGEQYF. CDR3 bases: TGCAGCGTCACCGGGACTCTTGGGGGTGAGCAGTACTTC.